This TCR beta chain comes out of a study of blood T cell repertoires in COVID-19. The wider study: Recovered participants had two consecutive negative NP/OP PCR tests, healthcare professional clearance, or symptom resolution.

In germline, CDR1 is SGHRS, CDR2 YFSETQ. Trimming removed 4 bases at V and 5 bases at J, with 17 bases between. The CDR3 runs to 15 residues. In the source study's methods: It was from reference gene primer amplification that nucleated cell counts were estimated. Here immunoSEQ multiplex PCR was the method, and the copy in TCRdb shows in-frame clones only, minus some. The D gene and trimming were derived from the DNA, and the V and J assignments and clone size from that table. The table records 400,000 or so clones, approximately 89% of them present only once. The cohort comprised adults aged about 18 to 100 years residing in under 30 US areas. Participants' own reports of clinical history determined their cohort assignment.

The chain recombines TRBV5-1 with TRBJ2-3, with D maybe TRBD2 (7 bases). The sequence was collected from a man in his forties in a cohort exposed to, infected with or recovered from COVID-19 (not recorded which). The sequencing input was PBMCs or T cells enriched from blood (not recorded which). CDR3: CASSTDGGRRDTQYF. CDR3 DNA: TGCGCCAGCAGCACGGACGGGGGGCGTAGAGATACGCAGTATTTT.